This note documents a single T cell receptor (beta chain) sequence. As yet, its antigen is unknown. The source of the sample is a study of shared clonotypes between healthy human individuals. Across the study: Each donor contributed plates that comprised three CD4 naive, three CD4 memory, two CD8 naive and one CD8 memory.

The CDR3 runs 15 residues. The V and J ends lost 5 bases and 6 bases respectively, with 17 bases between them. The V gene's germline CDR1 is SEHNR and CDR2 FQNEAQ (reference sequence). Clones were sequenced by immunoSEQ multiplex PCR, and TCRdb holds only the in-frame ones, with some missing. Among about 2 million clones listed, 95% were seen once. Notes on the study in general: In contrast to clonotypes shared by all four donors, non-shared clonotypes had lower generation probabilities. Owing to a small donor count, the genetic and exposure-history diversity represented was limited. The sharing of approximately 4.6% of naive CD4 clonotypes was seen across several donors.

This TCR was sampled from a man aged 18-30 years in good health. Sequences were obtained from naive CD4+ T cells sorted from blood. Indicated subset: CD45RA+ positively selected. V usage is TRBV7-9 and J usage is TRBJ2-1, with D possibly being TRBD2 (6 bases). The CDR3 DNA sequence: TGTGCCAGCAGCCGAACAGTCAGGACTACCAATGAGCAGTTCTTC. Translated, it gives CASSRTVRTTNEQFF.